A single sample gave rise to the 12 T cell receptor beta chains below, sequenced in a study of cytomegalovirus exposure and HLA in healthy donors. PCR primers comprised 60 Vbeta and 13 Jbeta primers. This table comes from immunoSEQ multiplex PCR, and its TCRdb copy is limited to in-frame clones, with some not included. In the table there are under 200,000 clones, around 86% of which are singletons. What was sequenced was PBMCs. The receptors were gathered from a human donor in good health.

Worth noting for this clone: The same CDR3 arises from other DNA sequences in this sample as well. The gene calls are TRBV6-1 and TRBJ2-7; D unclear. The CDR3 consists of 14 residues. Germline CDR1 reads MNHNS; CDR2 reads SASEGT. The ends were cut back, 2 bases at V and 4 bases at J, with 12 bases in the middle. In DNA form, the CDR3 reads TGTGCCAGCAGTGAAAGTGGCCGTGATTACGAGCAGTACTTC. Amino acid sequence: CASSESGRDYEQYF.

The rearrangement joins TRBV6-1 to TRBJ1-3, with 7 bases matching TRBD1. This CDR3 contains 18 residues. The ends lost 4 bases at V and 1 base at J; junction bases unmatched: 13. CDR1 is MNHNS, CDR2 SASEGT, per germline. The CDR3 spells CASSGEAGGSWSGNTIYF. For the CDR3, the DNA is TGTGCCAGCAGTGGGGAGGCAGGGGGTAGTTGGTCTGGAAACACCATATATTTT.

The chain couples TRBV6-5 to TRBJ2-5, with D perhaps matching TRBD1 (5 bases). The CDR3 is 13 residues long. Germline V gives CDR1 MNHEY, CDR2 SVGAGI. The V and J ends lost 5 bases and 0 bases respectively, with 7 bases between them. The CDR3 reads CASSPTDQETQYF. The CDR3 DNA follows: TGTGCCAGCAGTCCGACAGACCAAGAGACCCAGTACTTC.

The rearrangement links TRBV29-1 to TRBJ1-5, with D tentatively TRBD1 (5 bases). V was shortened by 7 bases and J by 7 bases, with 17 bases between the two germline ends. The germline V gene encodes CDR1 SQVTM and CDR2 ANQGSEA. The CDR3 spans 13 residues. CDR3 loop: CSAGNGAGQPQHF. The CDR3 nucleotides are TGCAGCGCCGGGAATGGGGCGGGACAGCCCCAGCATTTT.

A remark on this clone: A junction boundary mismatches the germline segment, possibly from a read error. The chain links TRBV7-2 to TRBJ1-3; 7 bases line up with TRBD1. This CDR3 region has 16 residues. Germline CDR1 reads SGHTA; CDR2 reads FQGNSA. CDR3 sequence: CASSLAGTAAGNTIYF. In DNA form, the CDR3 reads TGTGCCAGCAGCTTGGCCGGGACAGCCGCTGGTAACACCATATATTTT.

The table lists this clone with a count of one. V is TRBV25-1 and J is TRBJ2-5; 12 bases map to TRBD2. V lost 4 bases and J lost 2; bases outside the gene matches: 8. This CDR3 region has 17 residues. Per germline, CDR1 MGHDK and CDR2 SYGVNS. The CDR3 coding sequence is TGTGCCAGCAGTGCTAGCGGGGGGGCCTTACATCAAGAGACCCAGTACTTC. It codes for CASSASGGALHQETQYF.

The rearrangement uses TRBV19 and TRBJ2-3; TRBD2 agrees at 9 bases. Germline V lookup: CDR1 LNHDA, CDR2 SQIVND (reference sequence). The CDR3 extends over 15 amino acids. After removal of 4 bases from V and 0 bases from J, the junction contained 2 bases not matched to a gene. CDR3 region: CASSRAGGSTDTQYF. The CDR3 nucleotides are TGTGCCAGTAGTAGGGCGGGGGGGAGCACAGATACGCAGTATTTT.

This clone appeared once. This rearrangement joins TRBV2 to TRBJ2-3; 12 bases match TRBD2. The germline V gene encodes CDR1 SNHLY and CDR2 FYNNEI. The CDR3 loop spans 19 amino acids. The J segment lost 6 bases and the V segment lost 6 bases, leaving 19 bases of the junction unmatched. The CDR3 nucleotides are TGTGCCAGCAGGGCCGGGACAGAGGGACTAGCGGGCTCCTTGGATACGCAGTATTTT. Protein product: CASRAGTEGLAGSLDTQYF. Based on the CDR3 plus reference TRBV2 and TRBJ2-3, the full variable domain is EPEVTQTPSHQVTQMGQEVILRCVPISNHLYFYWYRQILGQKVEFLVSFYNNEISEKSEIFDDQFSVERPDGSNFTLKIRSTKLEDSAMYFCASRAGTEGLAGSLDTQYFGPGTRLTVL.

The CDR3 DNA reads as TGCGCCAGCAGCCTAGATCCAAGGGACAGGGGGGCAGATACGCAGTATTTT. It specifies CASSLDPRDRGADTQYF. The J gene is TRBJ2-3, the V gene TRBV4-1; 11 bases fit TRBD1. CDR3 length: 17 residues. V shed 4 bases and J 4 bases; nucleotides not matched to a gene: 10. CDR1 MGHRA and CDR2 YSYEKL come from the germline V gene.

The rearrangement links TRBV13 to TRBJ1-2; D ambiguous. Trimming stripped 2 bases from V and 7 bases from J, with 11 bases between. The CDR3 length is 13 residues. Per germline, CDR1 PRHDT and CDR2 FYEKMQ (reference sequence). CDR3 protein: CASSLFSGFGYTF. The CDR3 DNA reads TGTGCCAGCAGCTTATTCTCGGGGTTTGGCTACACCTTC.

The CDR3 nucleotides are TGCGCCAGCAGCCTCTTCTGGGACAGCTCCTACGAGCAGTACTTC. Its protein product is CASSLFWDSSYEQYF. The chain joins TRBV5-1 to TRBJ2-7; 7 bases fit TRBD1. The V gene end was trimmed by 4 bases and the J gene end by 0 bases; junction bases not matched to a gene: 7. CDR3 length: 15 amino acids. Germline lookup yields CDR1 SGHRS and CDR2 YFSETQ.

This clone showed up just once. The chain carries TRBV13 and TRBJ2-7; 10 nucleotides match TRBD2. Per germline, CDR1 PRHDT and CDR2 FYEKMQ (reference sequence). The CDR3 loop spans 16 amino acids. V lost 4 bases and J lost 2; bases outside the gene matches: 8. CDR3 bases: TGTGCCAGCAGCTCAACTGGGACTAGCGCAACCTACGAGCAGTACTTC. The encoded protein is CASSSTGTSATYEQYF.